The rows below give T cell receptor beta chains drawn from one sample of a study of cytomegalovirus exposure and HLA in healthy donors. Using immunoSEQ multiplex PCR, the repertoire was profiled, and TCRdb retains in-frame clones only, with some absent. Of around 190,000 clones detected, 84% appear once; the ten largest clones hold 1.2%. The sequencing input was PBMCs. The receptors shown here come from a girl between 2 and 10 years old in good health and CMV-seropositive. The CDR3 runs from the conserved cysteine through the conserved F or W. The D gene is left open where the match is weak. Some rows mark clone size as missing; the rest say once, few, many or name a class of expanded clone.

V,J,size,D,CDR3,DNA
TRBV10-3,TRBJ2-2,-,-,CAIVGGVAGELFF,TGTGCCATTGTTGGAGGGGTAGCCGGGGAGCTGTTTTTT
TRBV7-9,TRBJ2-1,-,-,CASSLNSHNEQFF,TGTGCCAGCAGCTTAAACAGCCACAATGAGCAGTTCTTC
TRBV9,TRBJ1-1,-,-,CASSVGWARNTEAFF,TGTGCCAGCAGCGTAGGGTGGGCCAGAAACACTGAAGCTTTCTTT
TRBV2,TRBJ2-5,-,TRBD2,CASSVTSGQETQYF,TGTGCCAGCAGTGTGACTAGCGGCCAAGAGACCCAGTACTTC
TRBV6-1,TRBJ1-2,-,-,CASSESEGDGYTF,TGTGCCAGCAGTGAATCCGAGGGGGACGGCTACACCTTC
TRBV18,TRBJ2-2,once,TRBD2,CASSPQPSGNTGELFF,TGTGCCAGCTCACCACAACCTAGCGGGAACACCGGGGAGCTGTTTTTT
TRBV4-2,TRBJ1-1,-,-,CASSQSGTRAFF,TGTGCCAGCAGCCAGTCCGGGACAAGGGCTTTCTTT
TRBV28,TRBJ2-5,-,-,CASSKWQNEETQYF,TGTGCCAGCAGTAAATGGCAGAACGAAGAGACCCAGTACTTC
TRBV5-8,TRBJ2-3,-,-,CASSLTGSSTDTQYF,TGTGCCAGCAGCTTGACAGGATCTAGCACAGATACGCAGTATTTT
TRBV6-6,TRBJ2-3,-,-,CASSSVGTDTQYF,TGTGCCAGCAGTTCGGTGGGCACAGATACGCAGTATTTT
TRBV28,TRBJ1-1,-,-,CASSLRGVAEAFF,TGTGCCAGCAGTTTAAGGGGTGTCGCTGAAGCTTTCTTT
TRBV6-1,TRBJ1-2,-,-,CASSAFSGNYGYTF,TGTGCCAGCAGTGCCTTTTCCGGTAACTATGGCTACACCTTC
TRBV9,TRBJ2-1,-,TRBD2,CASSVAGTISYNEQFF,TGTGCCAGCAGCGTAGCCGGGACTATCTCCTACAATGAGCAGTTCTTC
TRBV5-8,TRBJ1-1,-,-,CASSLGRGNTEAFF,TGTGCCAGCAGCTTGGGCAGGGGGAACACTGAAGCTTTCTTT
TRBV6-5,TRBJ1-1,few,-,CASRPQGGSSEAFF,TGTGCCAGCAGACCTCAAGGGGGTAGCTCTGAAGCTTTCTTT
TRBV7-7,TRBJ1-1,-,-,CASSFARDTEAFF,TGTGCCAGCAGCTTTGCGCGGGACACTGAAGCTTTCTTT
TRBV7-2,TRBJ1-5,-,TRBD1,CASSLGDRINQPQHF,TGTGCCAGCAGCTTAGGGGACAGAATCAATCAGCCCCAGCATTTT
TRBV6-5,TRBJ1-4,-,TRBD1,CASSATTGRNEKLFF,TGTGCCAGCAGTGCGACGACAGGGCGTAATGAAAAACTGTTTTTT
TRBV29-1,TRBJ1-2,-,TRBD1,CSVGRDRSNYGYTF,TGCAGCGTGGGACGGGACAGATCTAACTATGGCTACACCTTC
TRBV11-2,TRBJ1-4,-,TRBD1,CASSPLTGGRGNEKLFF,TGTGCCAGCAGCCCCCTGACAGGGGGTAGGGGTAATGAAAAACTGTTTTTT
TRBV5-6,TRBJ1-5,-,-,CASSLGQLNQPQHF,TGTGCCAGCAGCTTAGGACAGTTAAATCAGCCCCAGCATTTT
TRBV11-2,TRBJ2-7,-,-,CASSLVGGGYYEQYF,TGTGCCAGCAGCTTAGTAGGGGGGGGCTACTACGAGCAGTACTTC
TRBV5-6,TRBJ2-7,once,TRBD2,CASSSGGGYEQYF,TGTGCCAGCAGCTCCGGGGGGGGCTACGAGCAGTACTTC
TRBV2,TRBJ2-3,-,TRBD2,CASRRSGSADTQYF,TGTGCCAGCAGGAGAAGCGGGAGTGCAGATACGCAGTATTTT
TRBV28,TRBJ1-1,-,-,CASSKTQGRTEAFF,TGTGCCAGCAGCAAGACACAGGGAAGGACTGAAGCTTTCTTT
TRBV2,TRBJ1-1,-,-,CASRRDTYTEAFF,TGTGCCAGCAGAAGGGACACGTACACTGAAGCTTTCTTT
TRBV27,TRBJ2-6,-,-,CARPSVDTGANVLTF,TGTGCCAGACCTTCGGTAGACACTGGGGCCAACGTCCTGACTTTC
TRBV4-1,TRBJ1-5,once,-,CASSTGVNQPQHF,TGCGCCAGCAGTACGGGGGTTAATCAGCCCCAGCATTTT
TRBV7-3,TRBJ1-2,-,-,CASSLSQGKGYTF,TGTGCCAGCAGCTTATCACAGGGAAAGGGCTACACCTTC
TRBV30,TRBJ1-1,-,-,CAWNKMNTEAFF,TGTGCCTGGAATAAAATGAACACTGAAGCTTTCTTT
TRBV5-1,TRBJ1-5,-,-,CASSLISDQPQHF,TGCGCCAGCAGCTTAATATCCGATCAGCCCCAGCATTTT
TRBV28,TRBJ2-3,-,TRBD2,CASSSAGGPTFFTDTQYF,TGTGCCAGCAGTTCCGCGGGAGGGCCGACATTCTTCACAGATACGCAGTATTTT
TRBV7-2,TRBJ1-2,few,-,CASSPSGAGDGSGYTF,TGTGCCAGCAGCCCCTCCGGCGCAGGGGATGGTAGTGGCTACACCTTC
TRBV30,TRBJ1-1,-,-,CAWSVRRARTEAFF,TGTGCCTGGAGTGTACGTCGAGCAAGAACTGAAGCTTTCTTT
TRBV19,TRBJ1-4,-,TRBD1,CASISSPKEGADEKLFF,TGTGCCAGTATTTCCTCCCCAAAAGAGGGGGCTGATGAAAAACTGTTTTTT
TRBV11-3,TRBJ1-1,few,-,CASSLDMVRSNTEAFF,TGTGCCAGCAGCTTAGACATGGTCAGGTCGAACACTGAAGCTTTCTTT
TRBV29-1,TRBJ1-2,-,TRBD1,CSVVGDSRDRYGYTF,TGCAGCGTTGTTGGTGATTCCCGGGACAGATATGGCTACACCTTC
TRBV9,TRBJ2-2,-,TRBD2,CASSARGGANTGELFF,TGTGCCAGCAGCGCTCGCGGGGGGGCGAACACCGGGGAGCTGTTTTTT
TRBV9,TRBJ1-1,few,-,CASSVSRGMAEAFF,TGTGCCAGCAGCGTAAGCAGGGGTATGGCTGAAGCTTTCTTT
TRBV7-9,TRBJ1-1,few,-,CASSLQGNTEAFF,TGTGCCAGCAGCTTACAGGGAAACACTGAAGCTTTCTTT
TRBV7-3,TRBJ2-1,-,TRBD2,CASSLGGLAGYNEQFF,TGTGCCAGCAGCTTAGGTGGACTAGCGGGCTACAATGAGCAGTTCTTC
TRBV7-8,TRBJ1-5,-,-,CASSLERGNQPQHF,TGTGCCAGCAGCTTAGAGAGGGGCAATCAGCCCCAGCATTTT
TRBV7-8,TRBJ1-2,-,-,CASSTSLNPGDGYTF,TGTGCCAGCAGCACCAGCCTAAACCCCGGGGATGGCTACACCTTC
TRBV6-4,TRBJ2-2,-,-,CARSRSNTGELFF,TGTGCCAGGTCTAGGAGTAACACCGGGGAGCTGTTTTTT
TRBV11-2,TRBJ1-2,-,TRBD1,CASSFDRGGIEGYTF,TGTGCCAGCAGCTTTGACAGGGGAGGAATCGAAGGCTACACCTTC
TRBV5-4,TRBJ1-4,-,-,CAGSLFGGGEKLFF,TGTGCCGGCAGCTTGTTTGGGGGCGGTGAAAAACTGTTTTTT
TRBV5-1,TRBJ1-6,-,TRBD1,CASSLGTGSYNSPLHF,TGCGCCAGCAGCTTGGGGACAGGCAGCTATAATTCACCCCTCCACTTT
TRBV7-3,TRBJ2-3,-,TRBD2,CASSRSGLSTDTQYF,TGTGCCAGCAGCCGATCGGGACTAAGCACAGATACGCAGTATTTT
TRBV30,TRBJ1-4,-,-,CAWSVSAGLSKLFF,TGTGCCTGGAGTGTATCGGCTGGGCTTTCAAAACTGTTTTTT
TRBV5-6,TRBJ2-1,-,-,CASSLAPPNEQFF,TGTGCCAGCAGCTTGGCCCCCCCGAATGAGCAGTTCTTC
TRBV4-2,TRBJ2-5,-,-,CASSQVFSGDQETQYF,TGTGCCAGCAGCCAAGTCTTCTCGGGGGACCAAGAGACCCAGTACTTC
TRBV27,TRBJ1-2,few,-,CASSLGAWYGYTF,TGTGCCAGCAGTCTAGGGGCATGGTATGGCTACACCTTC
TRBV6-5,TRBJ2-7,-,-,CASSYGLSYEQYF,TGTGCCAGCAGTTACGGGCTCTCCTACGAGCAGTACTTC
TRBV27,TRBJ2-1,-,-,CASSFSSHPYNEQFF,TGTGCCAGCAGTTTTAGCAGCCATCCCTACAATGAGCAGTTCTTC
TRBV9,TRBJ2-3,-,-,CASSARVGTDTQYF,TGTGCCAGCAGCGCCAGGGTGGGAACAGATACGCAGTATTTT
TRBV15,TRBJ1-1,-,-,CATSRQVNTEAFF,TGTGCCACCAGCAGACAGGTGAACACTGAAGCTTTCTTT
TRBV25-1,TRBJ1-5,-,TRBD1,CASSEPGGVQPQHF,TGTGCCAGCAGTGAACCAGGGGGCGTCCAGCCCCAGCATTTT
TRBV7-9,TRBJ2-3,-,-,CASSLASSGQYF,TGTGCCAGCAGCTTAGCTAGTTCCGGGCAGTATTTT
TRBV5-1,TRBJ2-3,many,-,CASSLAGGTLTRTDTQYF,TGCGCCAGCAGCTTGGCCGGTGGGACACTTACTCGCACAGATACGCAGTATTTT
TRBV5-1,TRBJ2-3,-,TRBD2,CASSLGLAGGPLGDTQYF,TGCGCCAGCAGCTTGGGACTAGCGGGGGGGCCCTTAGGGGATACGCAGTATTTT